Presented here are 22 T cell receptor beta chains from one specimen sequenced in a study of T cell responses to AZD1222 COVID-19 vaccine (dated by TCRdb to about 2021). This specimen's time point label, interpreted: baseline before first vaccination. The library was built by means of the immunoSEQ multiplex PCR assay. The clones in this table, taken by TCRdb from immuneACCESS, are in-frame only. Not every clone is retained; where verified, under half of the shortfall comes from an unresolved V gene, and the cause of the rest is unknown. This sample has 100,000 to 150,000 clones in its table, and 88% of those were observed once. The ten largest account for over 4.5% of the sample. The sequencing used peripheral blood, collected on day 0 of AZD1222 vaccination. The receptor source for this set is an adult in good health.

The chain recombines TRBV28 with TRBJ1-6, with TRBD1 matching 7 bases. The CDR3 is 14 amino acids. Germline lookup yields CDR1 MDHEN and CDR2 SYDVKM. J gave up 5 bases and V 5 bases, and 3 bases lay outside the gene matches. Here the CDR3 DNA reads TGTGCCAGCAGTGCCGGGACAGATAATTCACCCCTCCACTTT. Amino acids: CASSAGTDNSPLHF.

This chain joins TRBV7-2 and TRBJ1-1; 11 nucleotides line up with TRBD1. With 1 base clipped from V and 4 bases from J, the junction kept 2 bases outside the gene matches. The germline V gene has CDR1 SGHTA and CDR2 FQGNSA. The CDR3 covers 15 residues. Here the CDR3 reads CASSLGGTGGTEAFF. CDR3 nucleotides: TGTGCCAGCAGCTTAGGGGGGACAGGGGGCACTGAAGCTTTCTTT.

This rearrangement joins TRBV28 to TRBJ1-2, with TRBD1 as a possible D gene (6 bases). The length of the CDR3 is 12 residues. V was clipped by 7 bases and J by 8 bases, with 14 bases between them. Looked up from germline, CDR1 is MDHEN and CDR2 is SYDVKM. The chain's CDR3 is CASTEGGWGYTF. DNA for the CDR3: TGTGCCAGCACGGAAGGGGGTTGGGGCTACACCTTC.

This chain links TRBV5-6 with TRBJ2-7; tentative D call: TRBD1 (6 bases). The CDR3 is 13 residues long. V was shortened by 3 bases and J by 4 bases, with 11 bases between the two germline ends. The germline V gene encodes CDR1 SGHDT and CDR2 YYEEEE. The CDR3 protein is CASSYGTLYEQYF. In nucleotides, the CDR3 is TGTGCCAGCAGCTACGGGACACTTTACGAGCAGTACTTC.

The genes are TRBV9 and TRBJ1-1; D perhaps matches TRBD1 (6 bases). This CDR3 comprises 15 residues. CDR1 and CDR2 from the germline V gene are SGDLS and YYNGEE. Trimming pared 4 bases from V and 3 bases from J, leaving 16 bases between. CDR3 region: CASSPRGGGHTEAFF. In nucleotides, the CDR3 is TGTGCCAGCAGCCCGAGAGGGGGGGGTCACACTGAAGCTTTCTTT.

The table lists this clone with a count of one. V and J are TRBV28 and TRBJ1-4; 7 bases map to TRBD1. This CDR3 is built from 12 residues. In germline, CDR1 is MDHEN, CDR2 SYDVKM. Trimming took 6 bases from V and 10 from J; bases not matched to a gene: 5. This CDR3 is CASSTGQAKLFF. CDR3 nucleotides: TGTGCCAGCAGCACAGGACAGGCAAAACTGTTTTTT.

CDR3 sequence reads: CSVVMTGRDTQYF. CDR3 coding DNA: TGCAGCGTTGTTATGACAGGTCGCGATACGCAGTATTTT. J is TRBJ2-3 and V is TRBV29-1, with TRBD1 as a possible D gene (6 bases). Between the trimmed V and J ends, which lost 4 bases and 6 bases, there was a span of 14 bases. The length of the CDR3 is 13 residues. Germline-derived CDR1 and CDR2 are SQVTM and ANQGSEA.

The chain links TRBV28 to TRBJ1-6, with 10 bases that match TRBD1. V trimming: 6 bases; J trimming: 10 bases; junction bases outside the gene matches: 0. The CDR3 is 12 amino acids. Germline values: CDR1 MDHEN, CDR2 SYDVKM. The CDR3 reads CASRGQGSPLHF. In nucleotides, the CDR3 is TGTGCCAGCAGGGGACAGGGGTCACCCCTCCACTTT.

The chain recombines TRBV7-2 with TRBJ2-5; 11 nucleotides line up with TRBD2. The J segment lost 5 bases and the V segment lost 2 bases, leaving 7 bases of the junction unmatched. CDR3 length: 16 residues. The germline V gene has CDR1 SGHTA and CDR2 FQGNSA. The CDR3, as DNA: TGTGCCAGCAGCTTAAGTATTAGCGGGGGGGCGGAGACCCAGTACTTC. Translation gives CASSLSISGGAETQYF. Full variable domain (rest looked up from reference TRBV7-2 and TRBJ2-5): GAGVSQSPSNKVTEKGKDVELRCDPISGHTALYWYRQSLGQGLEFLIYFQGNSAPDKSGLPSDRFSAERTGGSVSTLTIQRTQQEDSAVYLCASSLSISGGAETQYFGPGTRLLVL.

The chain carries TRBV5-1 and TRBJ1-6; the match to TRBD1 covers 8 bases. V shed 4 bases and J 10 bases; nucleotides not matched to a gene: 7. The CDR3 extends over 14 amino acids. CDR1 and CDR2 (germline): SGHRS, YFSETQ. The CDR3 sequence: CASSTTGADSPLHF. As DNA, the CDR3 is TGCGCCAGCAGCACGACAGGGGCGGACTCACCCCTCCACTTT.

This clone was seen a single time. This chain joins TRBV5-1 and TRBJ2-2; no clear D gene. The CDR3 totals 16 residues. The germline gives CDR1 SGHRS, CDR2 YFSETQ. V was shortened by 2 bases and J by 0 bases, with 11 bases between the two germline ends. The chain's CDR3 is CASSLPGLANTGELFF. CDR3 DNA sequence: TGCGCCAGCAGCTTACCCGGATTAGCGAACACCGGGGAGCTGTTTTTT.

The gene calls are TRBV6-5 and TRBJ2-7; D not certain. Germline CDR1 reads MNHEY; CDR2 reads SVGAGI. CDR3 length: 14 amino acids. Deletions cut 7 bases from V and 1 base from J, with 14 bases between. CDR3: CASTLDWKSYEQYF. The CDR3 bases are TGTGCCAGCACCTTAGACTGGAAATCCTACGAGCAGTACTTC.

The J gene is TRBJ1-1, the V gene TRBV18; TRBD1 matches 12 bases. V trimming: 3 bases; J trimming: 7 bases; junction bases outside the gene matches: 9. Per the germline V gene, CDR1 is KGHSH and CDR2 is LQKENI. The CDR3 runs to 16 residues. CDR3 coding DNA: TGTGCCAGCTCACCTGTAGGGACAGGGGGCATCATTGAAGCTTTCTTT. Translation: CASSPVGTGGIIEAFF.

The chain carries TRBV6-5 and TRBJ1-1; TRBD1 might be the D (5 bases). This CDR3 region has 15 residues. Looked up from germline, CDR1 is MNHEY and CDR2 is SVGAGI. V was cut by 4 bases and J by 4 bases, with 16 bases left in between. CDR3 protein: CASSSSRVLGTEAFF. In nucleotides, the CDR3 is TGTGCCAGCAGTTCATCCAGGGTGTTAGGCACTGAAGCTTTCTTT.

The chain uses TRBV5-6 and TRBJ2-2, with 7 bases matching TRBD1. Trimming cost V 4 bases and J 0 bases; bases outside gene matches: 6. Germline V gives CDR1 SGHDT, CDR2 YYEEEE. The CDR3 contains 16 residues. The CDR3 sequence is CASSRQGNTNTGELFF. The CDR3 DNA sequence: TGTGCCAGCAGCCGACAGGGAAATACGAACACCGGGGAGCTGTTTTTT.

This clone was observed once. The chain has TRBV6-5 and TRBJ1-6, with TRBD1 matching over 10 bases. The ends lost 5 bases at V and 9 bases at J; junction bases unmatched: 7. The CDR3 has 15 amino acids. From germline, CDR1 is MNHEY and CDR2 SVGAGI. The CDR3 spells CASSTRDRGASPLHF. The CDR3 DNA follows: TGTGCCAGCAGTACCCGGGACAGGGGAGCTTCACCCCTCCACTTT.

The CDR3 region is CASSLSGISGNTIYF. CDR3 DNA: TGTGCCAGCAGCTTGTCAGGCATCTCTGGAAACACCATATATTTT. V and J are TRBV11-2 and TRBJ1-3; D unresolved. Per the germline V gene, CDR1 is SGHAT and CDR2 is FQNNGV. CDR3 length: 15 residues. Trimming took 3 bases from V and 0 from J, leaving 9 bases between them.

The chain links TRBV24-1 to TRBJ1-5; 10 nucleotides agree with TRBD1. V gave up 9 bases and J gave up 2 bases; unmatched junction bases: 6. Germline CDR1 is KGHDR and CDR2 is SFDVKD. CDR3 size: 15 residues. The CDR3 loop reads CATAGGTGGNQPQHF. The CDR3 nucleotides are TGTGCCACCGCAGGTGGGACAGGGGGCAATCAGCCCCAGCATTTT.

This clone was counted between two and nine times. V usage is TRBV6-5 and J usage is TRBJ1-1; D may be TRBD1 (6 bases). The germline CDR1 and CDR2 sequences are MNHEY and SVGAGI. The CDR3 is 14 amino acids. The V end was cut by 6 bases, the J end by 5 bases, with 16 bases between. The CDR3: CASRSLDRTTEAFF. CDR3 DNA: TGTGCCAGCAGGAGTTTAGACAGGACAACTGAAGCTTTCTTT.

V is TRBV7-7 and J is TRBJ2-2, with D maybe TRBD2 (5 bases). Trimming stripped 0 bases from V and 0 bases from J, with 8 bases between. The germline V gene encodes CDR1 SSHAT and CDR2 FNYEAQ (reference sequence). The CDR3 extends over 16 amino acids. CDR3 protein: CASSLAGVANTGELFF. In DNA, the CDR3 is TGTGCCAGCAGCTTAGCCGGGGTTGCGAACACCGGGGAGCTGTTTTTT.

V and J are TRBV6-6 and TRBJ2-2, with TRBD2 identical over 9 bases. The V gene end was trimmed by 5 bases and the J gene end by 6 bases; junction bases not matched to a gene: 13. Germline assignment: CDR1 MNHNY and CDR2 SVGAGI (reference sequence). The CDR3 runs 17 residues. The CDR3 reads CASSPGGGGAWAGELFF. The DNA for the CDR3 is TGTGCCAGCAGTCCCGGCGGCGGGGGGGCTTGGGCCGGGGAGCTGTTTTTT.

This clone was found once. The CDR3 DNA sequence: TGTGCCGCCGGAGGGGCTGAGACCCAGTACTTC. This translates into CAAGGAETQYF. The chain uses TRBV24-1 and TRBJ2-5; TRBD2 is a possible D gene (6 bases). V gave up 12 bases and J gave up 5 bases, with 12 bases separating them. The CDR3 spans 11 residues. Germline V gives CDR1 KGHDR, CDR2 SFDVKD.